The present entry profiles one TCR beta chain with its context. Per the original data handling: Estimated nucleated cell counts came from reference gene primer amplification. Sequencing was performed with immunoSEQ multiplex PCR; in TCRdb, only in-frame clones are kept and a portion is missing. Clonal size and the V and J genes are those of that table, whereas D and trimming came from the DNA. The sample includes more than 110,000 clones, 82% seen only once; the top ten take around 4%. Germline V lookup: CDR1 MDHEN, CDR2 SYDVKM. The V gene end was trimmed by 6 bases and the J gene end by 7 bases; junction bases not matched to a gene: 4. The CDR3 is made up of 14 amino acids. These data belong to a study of blood T cell repertoires in COVID-19. For the study at large: Specimens from acute and convalescent COVID-19 originated in the United States, Italy and Spain.

This sequence joins TRBV28 and TRBJ1-4; TRBD1 aligns across 11 bases. The sequence was collected from a woman older than 75 with acute or convalescent COVID-19. Sequences were obtained from peripheral blood. CDR3 residues: CASRGQGAAEKLFF. The CDR3 DNA reads as TGTGCCAGCAGAGGACAGGGGGCGGCTGAAAAACTGTTTTTT.